The clone carrying this T cell receptor (beta chain) was observed once. These data are taken from a study of blood T cell repertoires in COVID-19. CDR3 size: 16 residues. Germline CDR1 SGHAT, CDR2 FQNNGV. V lost 0 bases and J lost 6, with 17 bases in between. Measured with immunoSEQ multiplex PCR; TCRdb has only the in-frame clones, and not every one. The profile shows 250,000 or so clones, roughly 91% of them singletons. Material for sequencing was peripheral blood. V and J are TRBV11-2 and TRBJ1-2; D gene unclear. The receptor comes from a woman between 40 and 50 years old who had recovered from COVID-19. The CDR3 DNA sequence: TGTGCCAGCAGCTTAGATTTCGGGAACACCGAGGATGGCTACACCTTC. Translation gives CASSLDFGNTEDGYTF. Supplemented by reference TRBV11-2 and TRBJ1-2, the full variable domain reads EAGVAQSPRYKIIEKRQSVAFWCNPISGHATLYWYQQILGQGPKLLIQFQNNGVVDDSQLPKDRFSAERLKGVDSTLKIQPAKLEDSAVYLCASSLDFGNTEDGYTFGSGTRLTVV.